This T cell receptor (beta chain) was obtained from a study of patients and donors after allogeneic stem cell transplantation. TCRdb passed the RT-PCR reads through MiXCR, listing each CDR3 protein once. The repertoire holds about a million distinct CDR3 sequences, with roughly 18% as singletons. CDR1 and CDR2 (germline): SGDLS, YYNGEE. The CDR3 totals 14 residues. Trimming cost V 0 bases and J 4 bases; bases outside gene matches: 4. This TCR came from a human donor who was either an allogeneic HSCT recipient or a stem cell or donor lymphocyte infusion donor (not recorded which). It is not recorded whose cells these are; they may come from a transplant donor. The chain is built from TRBV9 and TRBJ2-7; 7 bases fit TRBD2. Material: blood, either unsorted or a sorted T cell fraction (not recorded which). The CDR3 reads CASSVEAGAYEQYF. As DNA, the CDR3 is TGTGCCAGCAGCGTAGAGGCGGGAGCGTACGAGCAGTACTTC.